A selection of T cell receptor beta chains follows, all from one sample in a study of T cells expressing NK-cell markers. Following a re-call of the 5' RACE reads, TCRdb has one entry per CDR3 protein and lacks DNA. Its clone listing holds 150,000 to 200,000 distinct CDR3 sequences. Sequencing input: blood T cells: a sorted CD56 or NKG2C T cell subset, CD4+ or CD8+ T cells, or bulk PBMC T cells (not recorded which). These receptor sequences come from a woman aged 18-70 years in good health. Each CDR3 is given with its conserved first and last residue. Each record gives: J gene, V gene, CDR3 protein.

TRBJ1-6 TRBV3-1 CASSQEVQGLSPLHF
TRBJ2-7 TRBV20-1 CSARVPTSGSHEQYF
TRBJ2-7 TRBV20-1 CSAIGGAYEQYF
TRBJ1-1 TRBV7-2 CASRLQGLQGTEAFF
TRBJ2-2 TRBV12-3/TRBV12-4 CASSLKVVGELFF
TRBJ2-1 TRBV9 CASSVGSQLDDEQFF
TRBJ2-5 TRBV12-5 CASGPRRSQETQYF
TRBJ1-1 TRBV11-2 CASSLAGRGNTEAFF
TRBJ2-7 TRBV5-1 CASSLLGTSATKRGYEQYF
TRBJ2-2 TRBV3-1 CASSNQGVRELFF
TRBJ1-1 TRBV20-1 CSAPRWGIEAFF
TRBJ2-5 TRBV7-8 CASSSGTSGSPTPQYF
TRBJ2-5 TRBV5-1 CASSWGTSGLYQETQYF
TRBJ2-7 TRBV18 CASSPGQGRISYEQYF
TRBJ2-1 TRBV7-3 CASSADNRGVGEQFF
TRBJ2-5 TRBV3-1 CASSPGRPGEETQYF
TRBJ2-3 TRBV7-8 CASSLVGGDEDTQYF
TRBJ2-4 TRBV5-1 CASRRTGGKENIQYF
TRBJ2-5 TRBV5-1 CASSWDLDRQETQYF
TRBJ2-7 TRBV29-1 CSVLPSGGVSYEQYF
TRBJ1-6 TRBV4-1 CASRPAGYNSPLHF
TRBJ1-1 TRBV12-3/TRBV12-4 CASSPTELGEAFF
TRBJ1-2 TRBV6-6 CAVGSDSNYGYTF
TRBJ1-5 TRBV4-1 CASSRFRLNQPQHF
TRBJ2-3 TRBV5-1 CASSWTGSGSTDTQYF
TRBJ2-1 TRBV12-3/TRBV12-4 CASSRTPGEQFF
TRBJ2-3 TRBV20-1 CSARGDRGSTDTQYF
TRBJ1-6 TRBV7-2 CASSSQGRNSPLHF
TRBJ1-4 TRBV20-1 CSAREGDLLGEKLFF
TRBJ2-3 TRBV5-1 CASSLASGGSLDTQYF
TRBJ1-2 TRBV5-1 CASSLAGDKSYGYTF
TRBJ2-3 TRBV12-3/TRBV12-4 CASTPGGDTQYF
TRBJ2-1 TRBV20-1 CSASNPLGEQFF
TRBJ2-3 TRBV5-6 CASSLKGIATDTQYF
TRBJ1-2 TRBV3-1 CASSRNTGFYGYTF
TRBJ2-1 TRBV27 CASSLGLGQGYNEQFF
TRBJ1-1 TRBV7-9 CASSFGFGTEAFF
TRBJ2-1 TRBV9 CASSVEGPVGNEQFF
TRBJ2-7 TRBV9 CASSVAPLTSPYEQYF
TRBJ2-7 TRBV9 CASSAPDRLYEQYF
TRBJ2-3 TRBV7-7 CASSLGTGSRTDTQYF
TRBJ1-2 TRBV19 CASSILAGGYGYTF
TRBJ2-5 TRBV2 CASSGDLETQYF
TRBJ2-2 TRBV2 CASSEFGTLGTGELFF
TRBJ2-1 TRBV5-1 CASSPGTGFNNEQFF
TRBJ2-5 TRBV7-9 CASSPFLQTQYF
TRBJ2-2 TRBV9 CASSVDPANTGELFF
TRBJ2-1 TRBV9 CASSVSSSGNSYNEQFF
TRBJ2-1 TRBV11-1 CASSARWLADYNEQFF